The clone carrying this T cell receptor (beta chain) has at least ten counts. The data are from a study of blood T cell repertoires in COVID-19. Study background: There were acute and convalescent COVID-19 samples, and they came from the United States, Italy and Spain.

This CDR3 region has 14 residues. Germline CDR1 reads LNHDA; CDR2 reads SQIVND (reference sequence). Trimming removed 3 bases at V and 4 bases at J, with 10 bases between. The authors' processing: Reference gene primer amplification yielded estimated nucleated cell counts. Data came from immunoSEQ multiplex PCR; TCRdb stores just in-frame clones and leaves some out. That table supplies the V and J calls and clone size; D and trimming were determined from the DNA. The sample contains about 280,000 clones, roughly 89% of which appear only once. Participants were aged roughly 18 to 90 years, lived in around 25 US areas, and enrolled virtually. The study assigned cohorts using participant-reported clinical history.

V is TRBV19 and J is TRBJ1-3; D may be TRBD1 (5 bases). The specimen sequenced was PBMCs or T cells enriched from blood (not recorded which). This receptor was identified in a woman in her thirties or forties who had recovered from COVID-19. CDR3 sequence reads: CASSISGYGNTIYF. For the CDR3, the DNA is TGTGCCAGTAGTATTTCAGGGTACGGAAACACCATATATTTT.